The following is a T cell receptor beta chain sequence with its context. The CDR3 loop spans 15 amino acids. V lost 8 bases to trimming and J lost 2 bases, with 16 bases between them. Germline assignment: CDR1 SNHLY and CDR2 FYNNEI. These data are taken from a study of blood T cell repertoires in COVID-19. Repertoires were generated with immunoSEQ multiplex PCR, while TCRdb's copy carries only in-frame clones and drops some. The sample has around 42,000 clones; roughly 78% are singletons. The sequencing input was peripheral blood. The rearrangement links TRBV2 to TRBJ1-5; D is possibly TRBD1 (6 bases). The TCR comes from a man older than 75 with active or convalescent COVID-19. CDR3 in amino acids: CASGDTSGGNQPQHF. The CDR3 nucleotides are TGTGCCAGCGGGGATACCTCAGGGGGCAATCAGCCCCAGCATTTT.